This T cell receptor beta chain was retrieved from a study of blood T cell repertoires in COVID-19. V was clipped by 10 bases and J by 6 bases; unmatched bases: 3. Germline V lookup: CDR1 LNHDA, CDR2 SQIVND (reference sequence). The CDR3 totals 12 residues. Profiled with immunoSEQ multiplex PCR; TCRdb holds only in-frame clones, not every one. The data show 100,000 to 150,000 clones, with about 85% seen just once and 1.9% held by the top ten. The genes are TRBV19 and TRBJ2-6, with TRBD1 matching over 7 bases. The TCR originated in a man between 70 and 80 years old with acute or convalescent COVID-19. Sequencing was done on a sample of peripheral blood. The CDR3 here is CATTGVANVLTF. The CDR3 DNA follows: TGTGCCACCACAGGGGTGGCCAACGTCCTGACTTTC.